The 13 T cell receptor beta chains below come from one sample, sequenced in a study of T cell responses to AZD1222 COVID-19 vaccine (dated by TCRdb to about 2021). This specimen's time point label, per the study, means: about 28 days (+/-7) after the second vaccine dose. Receptor amplification or capture employed the immunoSEQ multiplex PCR assay. What TCRdb holds here is the immuneACCESS table cut down to in-frame rearrangements. Part of the clones is not present; checked against another copy, under half of the missing clones reflect an unresolved V gene, and the others are unexplained. The sample includes about 42,000 clones, with 80% to 85% observed a single time. Jointly, the top ten make up approximately 20% of the sample. The starting material was peripheral blood, obtained 28 days after the second AZD1222 dose. These receptors all stem from an adult who received the AZD1222 COVID-19 vaccine.

This clone was detected only once. Here the CDR3 reads CASSYRAPETQYF. In DNA, the CDR3 is TGTGCCAGCAGCTACAGGGCCCCGGAGACCCAGTACTTC. J is TRBJ2-5 and V is TRBV5-8, with a weak D call TRBD1 (6 bases). V shed 3 bases and J shed 5 bases, with 11 bases lying between them. CDR3 length: 13 amino acids. Germline CDR1 SGHTS, CDR2 YDEGEE.

This sequence joins TRBV5-6 and TRBJ2-5; D perhaps matches TRBD1 (6 bases). Trimming took off 4 bases at V and 2 bases at J, with 15 bases between the two ends. This CDR3 region has 15 residues. Germline V gene sequence: CDR1 SGHDT, CDR2 YYEEEE. The CDR3 sequence is CASSPPRTAQETQYF. CDR3 sequence (DNA): TGTGCCAGCAGCCCCCCTCGGACAGCGCAAGAGACCCAGTACTTC.

V and J are TRBV7-2 and TRBJ2-7, with D possibly being TRBD2 (5 bases). Germline CDR1 SGHTA, CDR2 FQGNSA. The CDR3 contains 14 residues. Trimming took 3 bases from V and 0 from J, leaving 9 bases between them. The DNA for the CDR3 is TGTGCCAGCAGCTTCGACTACAGCTCCTACGAGCAGTACTTC. It encodes CASSFDYSSYEQYF.

This clone was detected only a few times. The gene calls are TRBV19 and TRBJ2-3; D is possibly TRBD1 or TRBD2 (5 bases each). V was pared by 4 bases and J by 11 bases, with 19 bases between. Germline V gene data show CDR1 as LNHDA and CDR2 as SQIVND (reference sequence). CDR3 length: 14 residues. In DNA form, the CDR3 reads TGTGCCAGTAGTACCGGGACCATGGGGATGGGGCAGTATTTT. Amino acid sequence: CASSTGTMGMGQYF.

This rearrangement joins TRBV9 to TRBJ1-1; 8 bases match TRBD1. The CDR3 covers 17 residues. CDR1 is SGDLS, CDR2 YYNGEE, per germline. V was pared by 0 bases and J by 1 base, with 8 bases of the junction left unmatched. The CDR3 DNA sequence: TGTGCCAGCAGCGTAGACCCTTTCGACAGGGGGAACACTGAAGCTTTCTTT. Translation: CASSVDPFDRGNTEAFF.

V and J are TRBV9 and TRBJ1-2; a weak D match, TRBD1 (5 bases). V lost 0 bases and J 0 bases, leaving 6 bases between the germline ends. The CDR3 runs 14 residues. Germline loops: CDR1 SGDLS, CDR2 YYNGEE. Written as DNA, the CDR3 is TGTGCCAGCAGCGTAGAGGGGACTAACTATGGCTACACCTTC. Its protein product is CASSVEGTNYGYTF.

This rearrangement joins TRBV15 to TRBJ1-1; TRBD1 is a possible D gene (5 bases). Germline values: CDR1 LNHNV, CDR2 YYDKDF (reference sequence). Trimming removed 0 bases from V and 11 bases from J, with 10 bases in between. The CDR3 has 12 amino acids. The CDR3 sequence: CATSRDWGGAFF. CDR3 coding DNA: TGTGCCACCAGCAGAGATTGGGGGGGGGCTTTCTTT.

This chain joins TRBV19 and TRBJ2-7; 10 bases map to TRBD2. The V gene's germline CDR1 is LNHDA and CDR2 SQIVND (reference sequence). V was clipped by 6 bases and J by 7 bases; unmatched bases: 15. The CDR3 covers 16 residues. This CDR3 reads CASSSSSGGPEKEQYF. The CDR3 nucleotides are TGTGCCAGTAGCTCGTCTAGCGGGGGCCCTGAGAAAGAGCAGTACTTC. The full variable domain, in which reference TRBV19 and TRBJ2-7 provide the parts outside the CDR3, is DGGITQSPKYLFRKEGQNVTLSCEQNLNHDAMYWYRQDPGQGLRLIYYSQIVNDFQKGDIAEGYSVSREKKESFPLTVTSAQKNPTAFYLCASSSSSGGPEKEQYFGPGTRLTVT.

This chain connects TRBV5-1 to TRBJ1-2; 7 nucleotides match TRBD1. Germline V CDR1 and CDR2: SGHRS, YFSETQ. This CDR3 is built from 14 residues. V was pared by 1 base and J by 1 base, with 1 base of the junction left unmatched. For the CDR3, the DNA is TGCGCCAGCAGCTTGACAGGGGTTAACTATGGCTACACCTTC. Its translation: CASSLTGVNYGYTF.

The rearrangement links TRBV18 to TRBJ1-1; no definite D call. Germline-derived CDR1 and CDR2 are KGHSH and LQKENI. The CDR3 totals 15 residues. The V gene lost 3 bases and the J gene lost 0 bases, with 11 bases spanning the gap. Here the CDR3 reads CASSPGMNMNTEAFF. The CDR3 nucleotides read TGTGCCAGCTCACCCGGGATGAATATGAACACTGAAGCTTTCTTT.

This sequence joins TRBV7-8 and TRBJ1-2; the D is unclear. This CDR3 spans 14 amino acids. CDR1 is SGHVS and CDR2 is FQNEAQ in the germline V gene. The germline V and J ends were trimmed by 1 base and 2 bases, with 8 bases remaining between them. Written as DNA, the CDR3 is TGTGCCAGCAGCTTAGTGGGCGGGAACTATGGCTACACCTTC. Protein product: CASSLVGGNYGYTF. Full variable domain (remainder filled in from reference TRBV7-8 and TRBJ1-2): GAGVSQSPRYKVAKRGQDVALRCDPISGHVSLFWYQQALGQGPEFLTYFQNEAQLDKSGLPSDRFFAERPEGSVSTLKIQRTQQEDSAVYLCASSLVGGNYGYTFGSGTRLTVV.

V gene TRBV15 combines with J gene TRBJ2-7, with D possibly being TRBD1 or TRBD2 (6 bases each). The V gene lost 0 bases and the J gene lost 2 bases, with 8 bases spanning the gap. Germline loops: CDR1 LNHNV, CDR2 YYDKDF (reference sequence). This CDR3 spans 14 amino acids. CDR3 nucleotides: TGTGCCACCAGCAGAGAGGAGGGGGCCTACGAGCAGTACTTC. This codes for CATSREEGAYEQYF.

Here the CDR3 reads CASSLDGTTYQPQHF. The CDR3 DNA reads TGCGCCAGCAGCTTGGATGGGACCACTTATCAGCCCCAGCATTTT. V gene TRBV5-1 combines with J gene TRBJ1-5, with D perhaps TRBD1 (5 bases). Germline lookup yields CDR1 SGHRS and CDR2 YFSETQ. The CDR3 contains 15 residues. Trimming left V 0 bases short and J 5 bases short, with 12 bases between.